This T cell receptor (beta chain) appears in the sequencing data of a study of blood T cell repertoires in COVID-19. The overall study: Nucleic acid was either cDNA or gDNA, and it came from T cells, B-cell-depleted T cells, or PBMCs.

In the authors' workflow: Counts of nucleated cells, estimated from reference gene primer amplification, were obtained. This table comes from immunoSEQ multiplex PCR, and its TCRdb copy is limited to in-frame clones, with some not included. The D gene and trimming were derived from the DNA, and the V and J assignments and clone size from that table. The sample consists of 200,000 to 250,000 clones, approximately 85% of them appearing once. A Seattle source enrolled patients during active infection and followed them longitudinally. The CDR3 length is 13 residues. The germline CDR1 and CDR2 sequences are SGHDT and YYEEEE. V trimming: 4 bases; J trimming: 2 bases; junction bases outside the gene matches: 1.

The clonotype was recovered from a woman between 65 and 79 years old with COVID-19, enrolled during active disease. The chain has TRBV5-6 and TRBJ2-7, with 9 bases that match TRBD1. The material sequenced was peripheral blood. In DNA, the CDR3 is TGTGCCAGCAGCCGACAGGGGGCCTACGAGCAGTACTTC. This encodes CASSRQGAYEQYF.